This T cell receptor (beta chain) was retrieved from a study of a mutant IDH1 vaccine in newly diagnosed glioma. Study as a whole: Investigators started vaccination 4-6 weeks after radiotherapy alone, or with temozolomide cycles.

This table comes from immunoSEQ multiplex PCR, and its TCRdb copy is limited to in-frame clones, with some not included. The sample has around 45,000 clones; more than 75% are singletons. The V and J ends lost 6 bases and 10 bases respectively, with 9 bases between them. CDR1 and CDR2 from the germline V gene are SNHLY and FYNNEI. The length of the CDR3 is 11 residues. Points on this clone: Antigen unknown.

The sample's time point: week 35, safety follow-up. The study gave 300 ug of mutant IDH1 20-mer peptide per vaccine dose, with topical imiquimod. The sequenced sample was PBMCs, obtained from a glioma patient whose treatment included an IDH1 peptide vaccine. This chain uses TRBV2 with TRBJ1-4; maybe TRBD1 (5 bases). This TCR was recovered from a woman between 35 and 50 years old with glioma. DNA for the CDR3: TGTGCCAGCAGGGGGGAATTAAAACTGTTTTTT. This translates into CASRGELKLFF. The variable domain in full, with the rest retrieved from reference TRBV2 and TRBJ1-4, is EPEVTQTPSHQVTQMGQEVILRCVPISNHLYFYWYRQILGQKVEFLVSFYNNEISEKSEIFDDQFSVERPDGSNFTLKIRSTKLEDSAMYFCASRGELKLFFGSGTQLSVL.